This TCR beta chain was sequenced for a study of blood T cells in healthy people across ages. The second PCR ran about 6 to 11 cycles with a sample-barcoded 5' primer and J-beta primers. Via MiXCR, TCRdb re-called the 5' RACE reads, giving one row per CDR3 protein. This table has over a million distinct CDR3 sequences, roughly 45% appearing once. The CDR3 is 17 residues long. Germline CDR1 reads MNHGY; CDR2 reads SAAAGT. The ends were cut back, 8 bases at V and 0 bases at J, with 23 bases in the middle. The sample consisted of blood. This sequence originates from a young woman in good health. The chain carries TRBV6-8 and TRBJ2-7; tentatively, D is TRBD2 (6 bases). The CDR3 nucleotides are TGTGCCAGCTGCGGGGAAGGCCACAGACGCACCTCCTACGAGCAGTACTTC. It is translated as CASCGEGHRRTSYEQYF.